This T cell receptor (beta chain) was captured in a study of blood T cell repertoires in COVID-19 (dated by TCRdb to 2018 to 2020). In terms of the full investigation: Samples covering the acute and convalescent phases of COVID-19 were provided by collaborators in the United States, Italy and Spain. The prospective study material was composed of cDNA or gDNA derived from T cells, B-cell-depleted T cells, or PBMCs. Subjects who had been exposed to COVID-19, were actively infected with it, or had recovered from it provided the deeply sampled blood TCRbeta repertoires that made up the dataset. A freely available public database, intended as a resource for researchers studying the immune response to SARS-CoV-2, is where the repertoires were released. The samples were drawn from the first 160 participants of the ongoing ImmuneRACE study and from over 950 subjects provided by 6 global collaborators. Sample metadata almost always included a de-identified subject ID, COVID-19 status, age in years and sex. HLA class I and class II types, where available, came from metadata supplied by the sample provider rather than from assay-based typing.

In Seattle, one collaborating source enrolled patients while the infection was active and tracked those patients longitudinally over the course of disease. Each collaborating institution followed its own protocols to collect whole blood in K2EDTA tubes. For TCRbeta analysis, collaborators shipped samples as frozen whole blood, isolated PBMCs, or DNA extracted from either of those sample types. To note about this clone: Its antigen is currently not known. Per-base quality was not reported, and no clone a single base away is much larger than it.

TCRbeta CDR3 regions were amplified from genomic DNA by means of the immunoSEQ Assay, a bias-controlled multiplex PCR. The source study handled its data this way. The number of nucleated cells in each sample was estimated by amplification of reference gene primers within the assay. To quantify the absolute abundance of each unique TCRbeta CDR3 rearrangement, sequence reads were collapsed and filtered. For each sample, productive Simpson clonality was calculated as the square root of Simpson's diversity index across productive rearrangements. This is the immuneACCESS table as TCRdb keeps it, with only in-frame sequences that have V and J called. A part of the clones is gone; compared with another copy, unresolved V genes explain less than half, and the rest is unexplained. V, J and clone size are taken as reported in that table, and D and trimming were inferred from the DNA itself. The sample table shows around 150,000 clones, and 82% are seen once. The biggest ten clones account for 7% of the sample.

Results the study describes overall, beyond this receptor: Clinical and demographic metadata were provided uncurated, with the amount varying by source and participant.

This clonotype originated in a woman aged 40 to 50 with COVID-19, enrolled during active disease. Specimen: peripheral blood.

In nucleotide form, the sequence is TGTGCCAGCAGTTTATTCCGGGCTGGAAACACCATATATTTT. Translated, it gives CASSLFRAGNTIYF. The chain joins TRBV28 to TRBJ1-3, with no confidently assigned D gene. The germline ends are 6 bases apart after V is trimmed by 1 base and J by 2 bases. The germline V gene gives CDR1 as MDHEN and CDR2 as SYDVKM. The CDR3 numbers 14 residues from cysteine through phenylalanine. Just the 42-base CDR3 DNA is kept, in frame starting at base 1.